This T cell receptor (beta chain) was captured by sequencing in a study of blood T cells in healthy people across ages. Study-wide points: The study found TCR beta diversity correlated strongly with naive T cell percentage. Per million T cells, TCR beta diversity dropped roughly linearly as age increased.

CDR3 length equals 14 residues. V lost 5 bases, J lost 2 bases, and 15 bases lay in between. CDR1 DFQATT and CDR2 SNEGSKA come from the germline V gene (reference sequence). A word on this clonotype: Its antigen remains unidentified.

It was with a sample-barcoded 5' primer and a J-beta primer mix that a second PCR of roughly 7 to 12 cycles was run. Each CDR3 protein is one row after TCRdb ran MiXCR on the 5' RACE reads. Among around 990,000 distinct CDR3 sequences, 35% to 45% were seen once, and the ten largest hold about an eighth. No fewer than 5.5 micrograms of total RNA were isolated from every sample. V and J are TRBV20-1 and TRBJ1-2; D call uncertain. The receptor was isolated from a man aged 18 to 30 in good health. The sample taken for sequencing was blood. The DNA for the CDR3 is TGCAGTGCTGCATCCTCAGATGCAAACTATGGCTACACCTTC. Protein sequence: CSAASSDANYGYTF.